The source of this T cell receptor (beta chain) is a study of blood T cell repertoires in COVID-19. Study-wide background: From T cells, B-cell-depleted T cells, or PBMCs came the material, which was cDNA or gDNA.

Sequencing used immunoSEQ multiplex PCR; TCRdb keeps in-frame clones, though not all of them. The sample holds some 220,000 clones, 82% seen once. Germline V gene data show CDR1 as SGHNT and CDR2 as YYREEE (reference sequence). With 4 bases clipped from V and 1 base from J, the junction kept 6 bases outside the gene matches. The CDR3 is 15 amino acids. J is TRBJ2-7 and V is TRBV5-4; 9 bases line up with TRBD2. What was sequenced was peripheral blood. The TCR was taken from a woman aged 70-85 years with COVID-19, enrolled during active disease. CDR3: CASSTGTSRSYEQYF. The DNA for the CDR3 is TGTGCCAGCAGCACCGGGACTAGCAGGTCCTACGAGCAGTACTTC.